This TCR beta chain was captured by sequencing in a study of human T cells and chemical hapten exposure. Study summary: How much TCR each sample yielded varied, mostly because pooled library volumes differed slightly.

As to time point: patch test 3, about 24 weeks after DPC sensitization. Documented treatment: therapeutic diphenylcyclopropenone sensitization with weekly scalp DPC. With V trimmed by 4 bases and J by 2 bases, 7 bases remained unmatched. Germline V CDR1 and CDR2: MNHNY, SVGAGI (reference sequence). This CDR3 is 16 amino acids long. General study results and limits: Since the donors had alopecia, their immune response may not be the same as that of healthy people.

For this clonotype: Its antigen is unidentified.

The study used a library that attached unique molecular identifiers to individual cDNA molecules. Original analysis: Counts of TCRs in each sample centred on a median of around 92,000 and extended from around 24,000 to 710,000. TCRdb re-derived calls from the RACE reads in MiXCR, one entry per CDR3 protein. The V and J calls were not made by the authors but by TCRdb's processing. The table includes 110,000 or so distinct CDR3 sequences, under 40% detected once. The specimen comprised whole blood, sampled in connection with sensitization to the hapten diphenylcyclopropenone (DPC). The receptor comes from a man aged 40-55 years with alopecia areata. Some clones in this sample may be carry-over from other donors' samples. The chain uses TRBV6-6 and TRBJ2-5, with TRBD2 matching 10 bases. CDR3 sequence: CASSSGLAGAQETQYF. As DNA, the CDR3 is TGTGCCAGCAGTTCTGGGCTAGCGGGAGCTCAAGAGACCCAGTACTTC.